Listed here are 29 T cell receptor beta chains from one sample, sequenced in a study of beta chain features in type 1 diabetes. As every portion of the isolated RNA was reverse transcribed, the sequencing read expressed TCRB transcripts. Generated by immunoSEQ multiplex PCR, the TCRdb table keeps only in-frame clones and is missing some. Of under 250,000 clones listed, less than 15% were seen once; the top ten hold more than 0.02%. Specimen: naive CD4+ T cells from blood. These receptor sequences come from a woman aged 35 to 49 in good health.

V and J are TRBV11-2 and TRBJ2-7; 10 positions agree with TRBD2. The CDR3 totals 16 residues. J was trimmed by 6 bases and V by 3 bases; bases with no gene match: 11. Germline V CDR1 and CDR2: SGHAT, FQNNGV. The CDR3 reads CASSLVLAGGLGEQYF. As DNA, the CDR3 is TGTGCCAGCAGCTTGGTATTAGCGGGGGGCTTGGGCGAGCAGTACTTC. Full variable domain (outside the CDR3, taken from reference TRBV11-2 and TRBJ2-7): EAGVAQSPRYKIIEKRQSVAFWCNPISGHATLYWYQQILGQGPKLLIQFQNNGVVDDSQLPKDRFSAERLKGVDSTLKIQPAKLEDSAVYLCASSLVLAGGLGEQYFGPGTRLTVT.

This clone was recorded a few times. The chain carries TRBV5-1 and TRBJ1-6; D might be TRBD1 (5 bases). The CDR3 contains 15 residues. Per germline, CDR1 SGHRS and CDR2 YFSETQ. The V gene lost 4 bases and the J gene lost 9 bases, with 17 bases spanning the gap. CDR3 DNA sequence: TGCGCCAGCAGCCCGCCGGGGGATTTGAGTTCACCCCTCCACTTT. It specifies CASSPPGDLSSPLHF.

There are a few counts of this clone. The genes are TRBV7-7 and TRBJ2-1, with 9 positions matching TRBD2. CDR3 size: 15 residues. After removal of 5 bases from V and 10 bases from J, the junction contained 12 bases not matched to a gene. The germline V gene has CDR1 SSHAT and CDR2 FNYEAQ (reference sequence). The CDR3 coding sequence is TGTGCCAGCAGCCCAATGGGGCTAGCGGGAAACGAGCAGTTCTTC. It codes for CASSPMGLAGNEQFF.

The sample holds a few counts of this clone. The rearrangement joins TRBV5-1 to TRBJ2-5; maybe TRBD2 (5 bases). V shed 0 bases and J shed 5 bases, with 11 bases lying between them. Germline CDR1 SGHRS, CDR2 YFSETQ. CDR3 length equals 14 residues. For the CDR3, the DNA is TGCGCCAGCAGCTTGGTGGAGGCAGATGAGACCCAGTACTTC. Amino acids: CASSLVEADETQYF.

The rearrangement links TRBV7-2 to TRBJ2-5, with TRBD2 matching 7 bases. The V segment lost 0 bases and the J segment 1 base; nucleotides outside the gene matches: 2. CDR3 length equals 15 residues. CDR1 is SGHTA, CDR2 FQGNSA, per germline. This CDR3 is CASSLAGGFQETQYF. The CDR3, as DNA: TGTGCCAGCAGCTTAGCGGGGGGGTTCCAAGAGACCCAGTACTTC.

This clone was counted only a few times. The CDR3 here is CAISDDRSNYGYTF. The CDR3 region has the DNA TGTGCCATCAGTGACGACAGGTCTAACTATGGCTACACCTTC. This chain links TRBV10-3 with TRBJ1-2; tentatively, D is TRBD1 (6 bases). Germline CDR1 reads ENHRY; CDR2 reads SYGVKD. V was pared by 3 bases and J by 0 bases, with 8 bases between. This CDR3 has 14 residues.

This clone was recorded at least ten times. The chain is built from TRBV7-9 and TRBJ1-2, with D perhaps matching TRBD1 (6 bases). Germline lookup yields CDR1 SEHNR and CDR2 FQNEAQ (reference sequence). The CDR3 runs 14 residues. Trimming cost V 2 bases and J 6 bases, with 13 bases left between them. CDR3 residues: CASSLQGLANGYTF. The CDR3 DNA reads as TGTGCCAGCAGCTTACAGGGGCTTGCGAATGGCTACACCTTC.

A single count supports this clone. This chain links TRBV11-2 with TRBJ1-4; 7 bases match TRBD1. CDR1 is SGHAT and CDR2 is FQNNGV in the germline V gene. V lost 5 bases and J lost 7; bases outside the gene matches: 13. This CDR3 has 16 amino acids. Written as DNA, the CDR3 is TGTGCCAGCAGCCTCCGCCAGGGGGGAAAGGGTGAAAAACTGTTTTTT. It is translated as CASSLRQGGKGEKLFF. The full variable domain, completed using reference TRBV11-2 and TRBJ1-4, is EAGVAQSPRYKIIEKRQSVAFWCNPISGHATLYWYQQILGQGPKLLIQFQNNGVVDDSQLPKDRFSAERLKGVDSTLKIQPAKLEDSAVYLCASSLRQGGKGEKLFFGSGTQLSVL.

This clone has only a few counts. The rearrangement links TRBV2 to TRBJ1-2, with 7 bases matching TRBD1. The germline CDR1 and CDR2 sequences are SNHLY and FYNNEI. This CDR3 spans 18 amino acids. J was trimmed by 2 bases and V by 0 bases; bases with no gene match: 12. The CDR3 DNA is TGTGCCAGCAGTGAAGCGCTTTATGGGTCGGGACAGAACTATGGCTACACCTTC. Translation: CASSEALYGSGQNYGYTF.

This clone came up a few times. The chain couples TRBV7-9 to TRBJ2-3; 7 positions match TRBD1. CDR3 length: 16 amino acids. In germline, CDR1 is SEHNR, CDR2 FQNEAQ (reference sequence). J gave up 0 bases and V 5 bases, and 8 bases lay outside the gene matches. The CDR3 is CASSPEGGPSTDTQYF. DNA for the CDR3: TGTGCCAGCAGCCCCGAAGGGGGCCCTAGCACAGATACGCAGTATTTT.

This clone was observed a few times. The chain couples TRBV5-1 to TRBJ1-2; 7 positions match TRBD1. Germline V gives CDR1 SGHRS, CDR2 YFSETQ. The J segment lost 6 bases and the V segment lost 4 bases, leaving 6 bases of the junction unmatched. The CDR3 is 13 residues long. This CDR3 is CASSPTQGDGYTF. The DNA of the CDR3 is TGCGCCAGCAGCCCCACTCAGGGGGATGGCTACACCTTC.

This sequence joins TRBV18 and TRBJ2-5; D is possibly TRBD2 (5 bases). The V end was cut by 0 bases, the J end by 5 bases, with 7 bases between. Germline values: CDR1 KGHSH, CDR2 LQKENI. CDR3 size: 13 residues. The CDR3 spells CASSPPSAETQYF. As DNA, the CDR3 is TGTGCCAGCTCACCACCTAGCGCGGAGACCCAGTACTTC.

Only a few counts were recorded for this clone. This chain uses TRBV25-1 with TRBJ2-5; the match to TRBD2 covers 13 bases. Germline loops: CDR1 MGHDK, CDR2 SYGVNS. This CDR3 is 14 amino acids long. The V and J ends lost 4 bases and 7 bases, in that order; junction bases with no gene match: 3. The DNA for the CDR3 is TGTGCCAGCAGTGTCGGGACTAGCGGGGCGACCCAGTACTTC. It is translated as CASSVGTSGATQYF.

The chain employs TRBV7-9 and TRBJ2-2; D gene ambiguous. Looked up from germline, CDR1 is SEHNR and CDR2 is FQNEAQ (reference sequence). V was pared by 2 bases and J by 6 bases, with 4 bases between. The length of the CDR3 is 12 residues. The CDR3 region has the DNA TGTGCCAGCAGCTTACTCGCCGGGGAGCTGTTTTTT. Its translation is CASSLLAGELFF.

The chain uses TRBV4-1 and TRBJ2-3, with 7 bases identical to TRBD2. The V segment lost 4 bases and the J segment 2 bases; nucleotides outside the gene matches: 9. Germline assignment: CDR1 MGHRA and CDR2 YSYEKL. The CDR3 is made up of 16 amino acids. CDR3 sequence (DNA): TGCGCCAGCAGCCGGGGGGGGAGTGCCCCCACAGATACGCAGTATTTT. Translation gives CASSRGGSAPTDTQYF.

The chain links TRBV6-5 to TRBJ1-2; 10 nucleotides match TRBD1. The CDR3 loop spans 15 amino acids. The germline V gene encodes CDR1 MNHEY and CDR2 SVGAGI. With V trimmed by 2 bases and J by 4 bases, 4 bases remained unmatched. CDR3 sequence: CASSYRDRGGYGYTF. The CDR3 nucleotides are TGTGCCAGCAGTTACAGGGACAGGGGCGGCTATGGCTACACCTTC.

This clone was counted between two and nine times. The chain has TRBV9 and TRBJ2-2, with TRBD2 matching 9 bases. The ends lost 3 bases at V and 4 bases at J; junction bases unmatched: 10. The CDR3 has 17 amino acids. Germline V gene lookup returns CDR1 SGDLS and CDR2 YYNGEE. The CDR3 protein is CASSAGNSGGPTGELFF. CDR3 coding DNA: TGTGCCAGCAGCGCCGGGAATAGCGGGGGCCCCACCGGGGAGCTGTTTTTT.

This clone was picked up a small number of times. The chain employs TRBV11-1 and TRBJ2-5, with 9 nucleotides matching TRBD1. The CDR3 consists of 15 residues. Losses at the gene ends were 6 bases for V and 3 bases for J; bases not matched to a gene: 8. The germline V gene has CDR1 SGHAT and CDR2 FQDESV (reference sequence). This CDR3 reads CASSRTGTGKETQYF. DNA for the CDR3: TGTGCCAGCAGTCGCACCGGGACAGGGAAAGAGACCCAGTACTTC.

This clone was seen more than once but under ten times. The chain links TRBV2 to TRBJ2-7; D unresolved. CDR1 and CDR2 from the germline V gene are SNHLY and FYNNEI. This CDR3 region has 12 residues. Trimming took off 10 bases at V and 2 bases at J, with 12 bases between the two ends. The CDR3 DNA follows: TGTGCCATCGCTTGGGCGACCTACGAGCAGTACTTC. This encodes CAIAWATYEQYF.

This clone was seen a few times. J is TRBJ1-6 and V is TRBV21-1; no check of the table's D call, TRBD1, against the DNA was made. TRBV21-1 is deemed a pseudogene. CDR3 length equals 15 residues. The CDR3 DNA reads as TGTGCCAGCAGCTTCCCGGACAGTAGGAATTCACCCCTCCACTTT. It translates to CASSFPDSRNSPLHF.

This clone was picked up a small number of times. CDR3 sequence reads: CASSIGTGSGNTIYF. CDR3 bases: TGTGCCAGTAGTATTGGAACAGGCTCTGGAAACACCATATATTTT. The rearrangement uses TRBV19 and TRBJ1-3; the D gene is possibly TRBD1 (5 bases). The CDR3 runs 15 residues. Germline CDR1 and CDR2: LNHDA and SQIVND (reference sequence). V was trimmed by 3 bases and J by 0 bases, leaving 9 bases between them.

This clone has only a few counts. The sample carries other DNA sequences with the same CDR3. The CDR3 region is CSASLRETQYF. In DNA form, the CDR3 reads TGCAGTGCTAGCCTTCGGGAGACCCAGTACTTC. The chain recombines TRBV20-1 with TRBJ2-5; no reliable D call. The germline CDR1 and CDR2 sequences are DFQATT and SNEGSKA (reference sequence). The CDR3 runs 11 residues. V dropped 3 bases and J dropped 5 bases, with 7 bases sitting between them.

The V call is TRBV5-4, the J call TRBJ2-3; TRBD2 matches at 8 bases. With V trimmed by 9 bases and J by 6 bases, 12 bases remained unmatched. Germline V CDR1 and CDR2: SGHNT, YYREEE (reference sequence). The CDR3 totals 14 residues. CDR3 loop: CATKTSEGTDTQYF. Written as DNA, the CDR3 is TGTGCCACCAAGACTAGCGAGGGTACTGATACGCAGTATTTT.

This clone has just a few counts. The J gene is TRBJ2-7, the V gene TRBV5-1; TRBD2 matches 12 bases. CDR3 length: 17 residues. The V segment lost 3 bases and the J segment 0 bases; nucleotides outside the gene matches: 7. In germline, CDR1 is SGHRS, CDR2 YFSETQ. Here the CDR3 reads CASSSQRTSGASYEQYF. The CDR3 DNA reads TGCGCCAGCAGCTCTCAACGGACTAGCGGGGCCTCCTACGAGCAGTACTTC.

In its sample, this clone was seen a few times. The chain joins TRBV5-5 to TRBJ1-1; 7 bases fit TRBD1. This CDR3 is 15 amino acids long. J lost 1 base, V lost 2 bases, and 5 bases had no gene match. Looked up from germline, CDR1 is SGHKS and CDR2 is YYEKEE (reference sequence). The CDR3 spells CASSFLGGRNTEAFF. The CDR3 region has the DNA TGTGCCAGCAGCTTTTTAGGGGGCCGGAACACTGAAGCTTTCTTT. Variable domain in full (rest from reference TRBV5-5 and TRBJ1-1): DAGVTQSPTHLIKTRGQQVTLRCSPISGHKSVSWYQQVLGQGPQFIFQYYEKEERGRGNFPDRFSARQFPNYSSELNVNALLLGDSALYLCASSFLGGRNTEAFFGQGTRLTVV.

This clone occurred a few times. The chain recombines TRBV7-2 with TRBJ2-1; a weak D match, TRBD2 (5 bases). CDR1 is SGHTA and CDR2 is FQGNSA in the germline V gene. V lost 2 bases and J lost 4, with 15 bases in between. The CDR3 spans 16 residues. The CDR3 region is CASSLYRGIGYNEQFF. As DNA, the CDR3 is TGTGCCAGCAGCTTATATCGGGGTATCGGGTACAATGAGCAGTTCTTC.

The chain has TRBV19 and TRBJ2-7, with 8 bases identical to TRBD1. The V gene's germline CDR1 is LNHDA and CDR2 SQIVND (reference sequence). The CDR3 contains 16 residues. The ends lost 6 bases at V and 2 bases at J; junction bases unmatched: 12. CDR3 residues: CASSLRGTGQAYEQYF. The CDR3 nucleotides read TGTGCCAGTAGCCTACGAGGGACAGGCCAAGCCTACGAGCAGTACTTC.

The chain carries TRBV19 and TRBJ2-4, with TRBD1 identical over 8 bases. Germline lookup yields CDR1 LNHDA and CDR2 SQIVND (reference sequence). The CDR3 runs 13 residues. Germline trimming cut 4 bases from V and 8 bases from J; bases unmatched to any gene: 4. This CDR3 reads CASSTDRGDIQYF. The CDR3 nucleotides read TGTGCCAGTAGTACAGACAGGGGTGACATTCAGTACTTC.

Only a few counts were recorded for this clone. This chain connects TRBV5-8 to TRBJ2-7; the match to TRBD2 covers 13 bases. Germline CDR1 and CDR2: SGHTS and YDEGEE. The CDR3 is 14 residues long. V shed 3 bases, J shed 10 bases, and the junction held 7 bases outside the gene matches. CDR3 sequence: CASSWGTSGERQYF. CDR3 nucleotides: TGTGCCAGCAGCTGGGGGACTAGCGGGGAGAGACAGTACTTC.